This T cell receptor beta chain was found in a study of Graves' ophthalmopathy and Graves' hyperthyroidism. Findings of the study overall: Most thyroid clonotypes expanded beyond 0.001 frequency were also found in blood. Sensitivity reached approximately 89% and specificity about 80% for a 13-signature model separating ophthalmopathy from stable hyperthyroidism.

Only one count was recorded for this clonotype. Antigen specificity is unknown. This CDR3 region has 11 residues. The V and J ends lost 5 bases and 9 bases, in that order; junction bases with no gene match: 3. Germline-derived CDR1 and CDR2 are SGHTA and FQGNSA. Investigators amplified TCR beta CDR3 regions from RNA transcripts. An initial RT-PCR round employing HTBI primers preceded a second-round multiplex PCR. TCRdb redid the calling of the multiplex PCR reads with MiXCR, one entry per CDR3 protein. The sample gives over a million distinct CDR3 sequences, about two fifths of which show up once; over 8.5% is in the top ten. Pregnancy or lactation, uncontrolled infections and other autoimmune diseases were grounds for excluding patients.

The chain couples TRBV7-2 to TRBJ2-5; TRBD2 matches at 7 bases. Material: peripheral blood or thyroid tissue (not recorded which). This TCR derives from an adult man with Graves' hyperthyroidism. The CDR3 here is CASSEAGAQYF. The CDR3 coding sequence is TGTGCCAGCAGCGAGGCGGGGGCCCAGTACTTC.